The rows below give T cell receptor beta chains drawn from one sample of a study of T cell repertoires in cytomegalovirus infection. TCRdb ran MiXCR on the reads and lists one entry per CDR3 protein. This sample yields approximately 280,000 distinct CDR3 sequences, of which roughly a fifth are seen a single time; about 21% belongs to the top ten. For these TCRs, the target antigens are not known. Sequenced material: cultured PBMCs, taken from culture after CMV antigen stimulation. The receptors come from a human donor in good health (CMV status not recorded). Some clones in this sample may be carry-over from other donors' samples. CDR3s include the opening cysteine and the closing phenylalanine or tryptophan. The D gene is left open where the match is weak. Expanded clones get a size class; other rows say once, few or many, or leave the size out.

j_call: TRBJ2-5
v_call: TRBV7-9
clone_size: -
d_call: TRBD1
cdr3_aa: CASSLVGQKETQYF
cdr3_nt: TGTGCCAGCAGCTTAGTGGGACAGAAAGAGACCCAGTACTTC

j_call: TRBJ1-2
v_call: TRBV7-3
clone_size: -
d_call: -
cdr3_aa: CASSLTQGGHGYTF
cdr3_nt: TGTGCCAGCAGCTTAACGCAAGGGGGGCATGGCTACACCTTC

j_call: TRBJ2-4
v_call: TRBV7-2
clone_size: many
d_call: -
cdr3_aa: CASSLEGAKNIQYF
cdr3_nt: TGTGCCAGCAGCTTAGAGGGGGCCAAAAACATTCAGTACTTC

j_call: TRBJ2-2
v_call: TRBV7-3
clone_size: once
d_call: TRBD1
cdr3_aa: CASSPPLGQTNTGELFF
cdr3_nt: TGTGCCAGCAGCCCTCCTTTGGGACAGACGAACACCGGGGAGCTGTTTTTT

j_call: TRBJ2-1
v_call: TRBV12-3/TRBV12-4
clone_size: many
d_call: -
cdr3_aa: CASSLVNEQFF
cdr3_nt: TGTGCCAGCAGCTTAGTAAATGAGCAGTTCTTC

j_call: TRBJ2-1
v_call: TRBV4-3
clone_size: few
d_call: -
cdr3_aa: CASSQDPIGVAAVNEQFF
cdr3_nt: TGCGCCAGCAGCCAAGACCCAATCGGGGTAGCGGCGGTAAATGAGCAGTTCTTC

j_call: TRBJ2-7
v_call: TRBV28
clone_size: -
d_call: TRBD2
cdr3_aa: CASSLSYLSGNPSYEQYF
cdr3_nt: TGTGCCAGCAGTCTGTCCTATTTGAGCGGGAATCCCTCCTACGAGCAGTACTTC

j_call: TRBJ1-3
v_call: TRBV9
clone_size: -
d_call: -
cdr3_aa: CASSVTGPDSGNTIYF
cdr3_nt: TGTGCCAGCAGCGTCACAGGGCCTGACTCTGGAAACACCATATATTTT

j_call: TRBJ2-7
v_call: TRBV7-2
clone_size: many
d_call: -
cdr3_aa: CASSAPRVGGYYEQYF
cdr3_nt: TGTGCCAGCAGCGCCCCGAGGGTTGGCGGATACTACGAGCAGTACTTC

j_call: TRBJ2-2
v_call: TRBV9
clone_size: few
d_call: -
cdr3_aa: CASSVAGERRIGELFF
cdr3_nt: TGTGCCAGCAGCGTAGCAGGGGAGAGGCGGATCGGGGAGCTGTTTTTT

j_call: TRBJ2-1
v_call: TRBV20-1
clone_size: -
d_call: TRBD2
cdr3_aa: CSARDEAGGPINEQFF
cdr3_nt: TGCAGTGCTAGAGATGAGGCGGGAGGGCCGATCAATGAGCAGTTCTTC

j_call: TRBJ2-3
v_call: TRBV20-1
clone_size: few
d_call: -
cdr3_aa: CSARDLLGSIGTDTQYF
cdr3_nt: TGCAGTGCTAGAGATCTTTTGGGGTCAATTGGGACAGATACGCAGTATTTT

j_call: TRBJ1-2
v_call: TRBV7-9
clone_size: -
d_call: -
cdr3_aa: CASSGPRGLSPDGYTF
cdr3_nt: TGTGCCAGCAGCGGACCCCGGGGTTTAAGCCCCGATGGCTACACCTTC

j_call: TRBJ2-1
v_call: TRBV24-1
clone_size: few
d_call: -
cdr3_aa: CATSDPDEQFF
cdr3_nt: TGTGCCACCAGTGATCCGGATGAGCAGTTCTTC

j_call: TRBJ2-3
v_call: TRBV7-8
clone_size: many
d_call: -
cdr3_aa: CASSLGHRTDTQYF
cdr3_nt: TGTGCCAGCAGCCTGGGACACCGCACAGATACGCAGTATTTT

j_call: TRBJ2-7
v_call: TRBV12-3/TRBV12-4
clone_size: many
d_call: -
cdr3_aa: CASSLPGAYSYEQYF
cdr3_nt: TGTGCCAGCAGTTTACCAGGGGCCTACTCCTACGAGCAGTACTTC

j_call: TRBJ2-1
v_call: TRBV5-5
clone_size: few
d_call: TRBD2
cdr3_aa: CASSLRREGAYNEQFF
cdr3_nt: TGTGCCAGCAGCTTGAGGCGGGAGGGAGCCTACAATGAGCAGTTCTTC

j_call: TRBJ2-7
v_call: TRBV20-1
clone_size: few
d_call: -
cdr3_aa: CSAELQGYEQYF
cdr3_nt: TGCAGTGCTGAACTACAGGGCTACGAGCAGTACTTC

j_call: TRBJ2-7
v_call: TRBV7-2
clone_size: -
d_call: TRBD1
cdr3_aa: CASSISRDRSYEQYF
cdr3_nt: TGTGCCAGCAGCATCTCCCGGGACAGGTCCTACGAGCAGTACTTC

j_call: TRBJ2-4
v_call: TRBV7-2
clone_size: many
d_call: TRBD2
cdr3_aa: CASSRLLAGKNIQYF
cdr3_nt: TGTGCCAGCAGCCGATTATTAGCGGGCAAAAACATTCAGTACTTC

j_call: TRBJ2-5
v_call: TRBV28
clone_size: few
d_call: TRBD2
cdr3_aa: CASSSFRAGGLQETQYF
cdr3_nt: TGTGCCAGCAGTTCCTTTAGGGCGGGAGGACTCCAAGAGACCCAGTACTTC

j_call: TRBJ1-2
v_call: TRBV4-1
clone_size: many
d_call: TRBD1
cdr3_aa: CASSPNTQGAFGYTF
cdr3_nt: TGCGCCAGCAGCCCGAATACACAGGGGGCGTTTGGCTACACCTTC

j_call: TRBJ2-1
v_call: TRBV6-5
clone_size: few
d_call: TRBD1
cdr3_aa: CASFPARGLGGHNEQFF
cdr3_nt: TGTGCCAGCTTCCCGGCCAGGGGGCTGGGAGGACATAATGAGCAGTTCTTC

j_call: TRBJ2-5
v_call: TRBV19
clone_size: few
d_call: -
cdr3_aa: CASSIVGSPTETQYF
cdr3_nt: TGTGCCAGTAGTATAGTGGGAAGCCCGACTGAGACCCAGTACTTC

j_call: TRBJ2-4
v_call: TRBV28
clone_size: few
d_call: -
cdr3_aa: CASSLELGLNIAKNIQYF
cdr3_nt: TGTGCCAGCAGTTTAGAATTGGGACTGAATATAGCCAAAAACATTCAGTACTTC

j_call: TRBJ2-5
v_call: TRBV15
clone_size: -
d_call: -
cdr3_aa: CATGRDWGETQYF
cdr3_nt: TGTGCCACCGGACGGGACTGGGGGGAGACCCAGTACTTC

j_call: TRBJ1-3
v_call: TRBV4-3
clone_size: -
d_call: -
cdr3_aa: CASSQDQGPGNTIYF
cdr3_nt: TGCGCCAGCAGCCAAGATCAGGGGCCGGGAAACACCATATATTTT

j_call: TRBJ1-1
v_call: TRBV7-9
clone_size: few
d_call: -
cdr3_aa: CASSSGAEAFF
cdr3_nt: TGTGCCAGCAGCTCAGGAGCTGAAGCTTTCTTT

j_call: TRBJ1-5
v_call: TRBV4-1
clone_size: few
d_call: -
cdr3_aa: CASSQRQSNQPQHF
cdr3_nt: TGCGCCAGCAGCCAACGACAGTCAAATCAGCCCCAGCATTTT

j_call: TRBJ1-1
v_call: TRBV12-3/TRBV12-4
clone_size: -
d_call: TRBD1
cdr3_aa: CASSQLGQGTEAFF
cdr3_nt: TGTGCCAGCAGCCAATTGGGACAGGGAACTGAAGCTTTCTTT

j_call: TRBJ1-5
v_call: TRBV7-8
clone_size: many
d_call: -
cdr3_aa: CASSLVGASNQPQHF
cdr3_nt: TGTGCCAGCAGCTTAGTTGGCGCTAGCAATCAGCCCCAGCATTTT

j_call: TRBJ1-4
v_call: TRBV6-5
clone_size: many
d_call: TRBD1
cdr3_aa: CASSYAGGRGYEKLFF
cdr3_nt: TGTGCCAGCAGTTACGCAGGGGGGAGGGGGTATGAAAAACTGTTTTTT

j_call: TRBJ1-4
v_call: TRBV11-2
clone_size: few
d_call: TRBD1
cdr3_aa: CASRPPGTGDEKLFF
cdr3_nt: TGTGCCAGCAGACCCCCCGGGACAGGTGACGAAAAACTGTTTTTT

j_call: TRBJ1-2
v_call: TRBV30
clone_size: -
d_call: -
cdr3_aa: CAWSVQQHGYTF
cdr3_nt: TGTGCCTGGAGTGTTCAGCAGCATGGCTACACCTTC

j_call: TRBJ2-1
v_call: TRBV11-2
clone_size: few
d_call: -
cdr3_aa: CASSLVDGLQNEQFF
cdr3_nt: TGTGCCAGCAGCTTAGTCGATGGGCTGCAAAATGAGCAGTTCTTC

j_call: TRBJ1-5
v_call: TRBV19
clone_size: once
d_call: -
cdr3_aa: CASSITDNPTNQPQHF
cdr3_nt: TGTGCCAGTAGTATTACGGACAACCCGACGAACCAGCCCCAGCATTTT

j_call: TRBJ2-1
v_call: TRBV6-1
clone_size: many
d_call: TRBD2
cdr3_aa: CASGFGLAVQHEQFF
cdr3_nt: TGTGCCAGCGGGTTCGGACTAGCGGTCCAACATGAGCAGTTCTTC

j_call: TRBJ2-5
v_call: TRBV24-1
clone_size: few
d_call: -
cdr3_aa: CATSDQGWGQETQYF
cdr3_nt: TGTGCCACCAGTGATCAGGGCTGGGGACAAGAGACCCAGTACTTC

j_call: TRBJ1-2
v_call: TRBV29-1
clone_size: few
d_call: TRBD1
cdr3_aa: CSVDPGFKQGAHFYGYTF
cdr3_nt: TGCAGCGTCGATCCTGGATTCAAACAGGGGGCCCATTTCTATGGCTACACCTTC

j_call: TRBJ1-2
v_call: TRBV20-1
clone_size: few
d_call: -
cdr3_aa: CSARTGRYGYTF
cdr3_nt: TGCAGTGCTAGAACAGGGAGGTATGGCTACACCTTC

j_call: TRBJ2-5
v_call: TRBV7-2
clone_size: few
d_call: -
cdr3_aa: CASSHPTVQETQYF
cdr3_nt: TGTGCCAGCAGCCACCCGACAGTCCAAGAGACCCAGTACTTC

j_call: TRBJ2-3
v_call: TRBV6-2/TRBV6-3
clone_size: few
d_call: TRBD2
cdr3_aa: CASSHTSGRLTDTQYF
cdr3_nt: TGTGCCAGCAGCCACACAAGCGGGAGGTTAACAGATACGCAGTATTTT

j_call: TRBJ2-1
v_call: TRBV12-3/TRBV12-4
clone_size: once
d_call: -
cdr3_aa: CASSLGTPYNEQFF
cdr3_nt: TGTGCCAGCAGTTTGGGGACACCTTACAATGAGCAGTTCTTC

j_call: TRBJ1-1
v_call: TRBV12-5
clone_size: -
d_call: -
cdr3_aa: CASGQGFEAFF
cdr3_nt: TGTGCTAGTGGGCAGGGGTTTGAAGCTTTCTTT

j_call: TRBJ1-3
v_call: TRBV7-9
clone_size: few
d_call: -
cdr3_aa: CASRGLSGNTIYF
cdr3_nt: TGTGCCAGCAGGGGTCTCTCTGGAAACACCATATATTTT

j_call: TRBJ2-1
v_call: TRBV28
clone_size: -
d_call: TRBD2
cdr3_aa: CASIPAGGVYNEQFF
cdr3_nt: TGTGCCAGTATACCAGCGGGAGGTGTGTACAATGAGCAGTTCTTC

j_call: TRBJ1-3
v_call: TRBV20-1
clone_size: few
d_call: TRBD1
cdr3_aa: CSARQGTGNTIYF
cdr3_nt: TGCAGTGCCCGACAGGGTACTGGAAACACCATATATTTT

j_call: TRBJ2-1
v_call: TRBV11-3
clone_size: many
d_call: TRBD2
cdr3_aa: CASSGGTSGISEQFF
cdr3_nt: TGTGCCAGCAGCGGAGGGACTAGCGGGATTAGTGAGCAGTTCTTC

j_call: TRBJ2-1
v_call: TRBV6-6
clone_size: few
d_call: -
cdr3_aa: CASSYTTTRPEQFF
cdr3_nt: TGTGCCAGCAGTTACACAACCACTAGACCCGAGCAGTTCTTC

j_call: TRBJ1-2
v_call: TRBV7-9
clone_size: many
d_call: TRBD1
cdr3_aa: CASSGRDSLIYGYTF
cdr3_nt: TGTGCCAGCAGCGGGCGGGACAGCCTTATCTATGGCTACACCTTC

j_call: TRBJ2-5
v_call: TRBV11-3
clone_size: few
d_call: -
cdr3_aa: CASSTQGYQETQYF
cdr3_nt: TGTGCCAGCAGCACACAGGGATACCAAGAGACCCAGTACTTC

j_call: TRBJ1-2
v_call: TRBV4-1
clone_size: -
d_call: -
cdr3_aa: CASSLVPRQAYGYTF
cdr3_nt: TGCGCCAGCAGCCTCGTCCCTCGGCAAGCCTATGGCTACACCTTC

j_call: TRBJ1-3
v_call: TRBV20-1
clone_size: -
d_call: -
cdr3_aa: CSATRSGDNTIYF
cdr3_nt: TGCAGTGCTACTCGGTCGGGGGACAACACCATATATTTT